One sample yielded the 14 T cell receptor beta chains listed below, sequenced in a study of T cell repertoires in cytomegalovirus infection. MiXCR, run by TCRdb on the reads, gives a single entry per CDR3 protein. The sample holds some 110,000 distinct CDR3 sequences; around 9.1% are singletons and the top ten take around a third. For these TCRs, the target antigens are not known. Sequencing was done on a sample of PBMCs, sequenced either directly or after in vitro stimulation (not recorded which). The receptors shown here come from a human donor in good health (CMV status not recorded). Some clones in this sample may be carry-over from other donors' samples.

The chain carries TRBV18 and TRBJ2-3; D uncertain. CDR3 length equals 14 residues. CDR1 is KGHSH, CDR2 LQKENI, per germline. The V and J ends lost 2 bases and 2 bases respectively, with 8 bases between them. The CDR3 protein is CASSPSAATDTQYF. CDR3 DNA sequence: TGTGCCAGCTCACCATCGGCTGCCACAGATACGCAGTATTTT.

This clonotype has ten or more counts. This sequence joins TRBV7-2 and TRBJ1-4, with TRBD1 matching 11 bases. CDR1 is SGHTA and CDR2 is FQGNSA in the germline V gene. The V and J ends lost 8 bases and 8 bases, in that order; junction bases with no gene match: 7. The CDR3 sequence is 14 residues long. This chain's CDR3 is CASQSDRGREKLFF. As DNA, the CDR3 is TGTGCCAGCCAATCGGACAGGGGGCGCGAAAAACTGTTTTTT.

This clonotype occurred many times. The chain links TRBV7-9 to TRBJ2-5; weak D call: TRBD2 (5 bases). V was trimmed by 0 bases and J by 2 bases, leaving 7 bases between them. The CDR3 runs to 14 residues. Germline V gene data show CDR1 as SEHNR and CDR2 as FQNEAQ (reference sequence). The CDR3 DNA reads as TGTGCCAGCAGCTTAGCGACTAAGCAAGAGACCCAGTACTTC. Its protein is CASSLATKQETQYF.

This clonotype was counted many times. This chain links TRBV7-2 with TRBJ1-4, with D perhaps TRBD1 (5 bases). Trimming took off 6 bases at V and 8 bases at J, with 13 bases between the two ends. CDR1 and CDR2 from the germline V gene are SGHTA and FQGNSA. CDR3 length: 13 amino acids. This CDR3 reads CASSLPGREKLFF. The CDR3, as DNA: TGTGCCAGCAGTTTACCGGGACGAGAAAAACTGTTTTTT.

There are many counts of this clonotype. This rearrangement joins TRBV18 to TRBJ2-5; no reliable D call. From germline, CDR1 is KGHSH and CDR2 LQKENI. The ends were cut back, 3 bases at V and 5 bases at J, with 7 bases in the middle. The CDR3 length is 12 residues. The CDR3 DNA sequence: TGTGCCAGCTCACCTACCAGCGAGACCCAGTACTTC. Its protein is CASSPTSETQYF.

This clonotype was detected ten times or more. The chain is built from TRBV11-2 and TRBJ2-1; unclear D gene. Trimming shortened V by 1 base and J by 7 bases, and 17 bases separated the two germline ends. From germline, CDR1 is SGHAT and CDR2 FQNNGV. The CDR3 is made up of 16 amino acids. CDR3 nucleotide sequence: TGTGCCAGCAGCTTAGTAGGGCCCCCTAGAAGGAATGAGCAGTTCTTC. Its protein is CASSLVGPPRRNEQFF.

This clonotype was recorded many times. The CDR3 sequence: CASSGQGADQPQHF. CDR3 coding DNA: TGTGCCAGCAGTGGGCAGGGGGCTGATCAGCCCCAGCATTTT. The chain couples TRBV2 to TRBJ1-5; 8 bases map to TRBD1. The V segment lost 4 bases and the J segment 5 bases; nucleotides outside the gene matches: 4. Germline V gene data show CDR1 as SNHLY and CDR2 as FYNNEI. The CDR3 covers 14 residues. The complete variable domain, with remaining parts taken from reference TRBV2 and TRBJ1-5, reads EPEVTQTPSHQVTQMGQEVILRCVPISNHLYFYWYRQILGQKVEFLVSFYNNEISEKSEIFDDQFSVERPDGSNFTLKIRSTKLEDSAMYFCASSGQGADQPQHFGDGTRLSIL.

This clonotype has only a few counts. This chain links TRBV11-2 with TRBJ1-2; no reliable D call. CDR1 is SGHAT and CDR2 is FQNNGV in the germline V gene. The V end was cut by 3 bases, the J end by 4 bases, with 12 bases between. CDR3 length: 14 residues. The CDR3 here is CASSFVADGYGYTF. The CDR3, as DNA: TGTGCCAGCAGCTTTGTAGCAGACGGCTATGGCTACACCTTC. Drawing the rest from reference TRBV11-2 and TRBJ1-2, the complete variable domain is EAGVAQSPRYKIIEKRQSVAFWCNPISGHATLYWYQQILGQGPKLLIQFQNNGVVDDSQLPKDRFSAERLKGVDSTLKIQPAKLEDSAVYLCASSFVADGYGYTFGSGTRLTVV.

This clonotype has ten or more counts. The junction differs from germline at one of its ends, possibly a read error. V gene TRBV7-2 combines with J gene TRBJ1-2; D is unclear. The V gene's germline CDR1 is SGHTA and CDR2 FQGNSA. This CDR3 spans 8 amino acids. The CDR3: CASSLGRF. The DNA for the CDR3 is TGTGCCAGCAGCTTAGGCAGGTTC.

The genes are TRBV6-2 or TRBV6-3 and TRBJ1-4; D uncertain. V dropped 6 bases and J dropped 7 bases, with 18 bases sitting between them. This CDR3 spans 15 amino acids. Germline values: CDR1 MNHEY, CDR2 SVGEGT. CDR3 DNA sequence: TGTGCCAGCAGAAGCCATGGGGTAATTGGTGAAAAACTGTTTTTT. It encodes CASRSHGVIGEKLFF.

This clonotype has ten or more counts. This rearrangement joins TRBV7-8 to TRBJ1-5, with TRBD1 identical over 10 bases. Germline lookup yields CDR1 SGHVS and CDR2 FQNEAQ. With 5 bases clipped from V and 3 bases from J, the junction kept 10 bases outside the gene matches. The CDR3 has 17 amino acids. This CDR3 is CASSRDRGPPFNQPQHF. The DNA for the CDR3 is TGTGCCAGCAGCAGAGACAGGGGGCCACCATTCAATCAGCCCCAGCATTTT.

This clonotype was detected ten times or more. The chain recombines TRBV2 with TRBJ2-5; 12 bases align to TRBD2. CDR1 and CDR2 from the germline V gene are SNHLY and FYNNEI. This CDR3 is built from 16 residues. Losses at the gene ends were 3 bases for V and 1 base for J; bases not matched to a gene: 3. The CDR3 region has the DNA TGTGCCAGCAGTGACGGGACTAGCGGGCCCCAAGAGACCCAGTACTTC. Residues: CASSDGTSGPQETQYF.

This clonotype was detected ten times or more. This chain connects TRBV15 to TRBJ2-7; D is possibly TRBD1 (6 bases). Germline lookup yields CDR1 LNHNV and CDR2 YYDKDF (reference sequence). The CDR3 covers 15 residues. Deletions cut 4 bases from V and 3 bases from J, with 16 bases between. This CDR3 is CATSINREPIYEQYF. The CDR3 DNA reads as TGTGCCACCAGCATCAACAGGGAGCCCATCTACGAGCAGTACTTC.

This clonotype was recorded at least ten times. V and J are TRBV6-1 and TRBJ2-7; TRBD2 matches 7 bases. CDR3 length equals 15 residues. Germline trimming cut 4 bases from V and 4 bases from J; bases unmatched to any gene: 10. The V gene's germline CDR1 is MNHNS and CDR2 SASEGT. CDR3 region: CASSAREARNYEQYF. The CDR3 DNA is TGTGCCAGCAGTGCCCGGGAGGCAAGGAATTACGAGCAGTACTTC.